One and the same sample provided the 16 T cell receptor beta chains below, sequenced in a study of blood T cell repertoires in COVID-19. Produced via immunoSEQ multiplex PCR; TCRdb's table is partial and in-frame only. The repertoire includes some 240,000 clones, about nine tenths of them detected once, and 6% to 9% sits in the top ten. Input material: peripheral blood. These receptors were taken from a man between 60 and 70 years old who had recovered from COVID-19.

Written as DNA, the CDR3 is TGTGCCAGCAGCCAAGCTCGGGTATCTGGAAACACCATATATTTT. The encoded protein is CASSQARVSGNTIYF. This rearrangement joins TRBV3-1 (or the pseudogene TRBV3-2) to TRBJ1-3; no clear D. V lost 1 base, J lost 1 base, and 8 bases lay in between. The CDR3 consists of 15 residues. Germline CDR1 reads LGHDT; CDR2 reads YNNKEL (reference sequence).

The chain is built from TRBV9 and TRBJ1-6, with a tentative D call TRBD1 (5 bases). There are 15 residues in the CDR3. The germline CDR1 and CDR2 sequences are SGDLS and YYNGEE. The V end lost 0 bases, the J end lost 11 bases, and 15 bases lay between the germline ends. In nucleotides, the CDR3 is TGTGCCAGCAGCGTAGGAAGGGGCTTGGGGACACCCCTCCACTTT. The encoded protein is CASSVGRGLGTPLHF.

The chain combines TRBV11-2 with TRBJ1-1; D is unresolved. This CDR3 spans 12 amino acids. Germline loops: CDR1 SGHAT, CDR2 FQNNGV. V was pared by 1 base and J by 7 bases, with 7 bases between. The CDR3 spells CASSLAGGEAFF. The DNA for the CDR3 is TGTGCCAGCAGCTTAGCGGGAGGTGAAGCTTTCTTT.

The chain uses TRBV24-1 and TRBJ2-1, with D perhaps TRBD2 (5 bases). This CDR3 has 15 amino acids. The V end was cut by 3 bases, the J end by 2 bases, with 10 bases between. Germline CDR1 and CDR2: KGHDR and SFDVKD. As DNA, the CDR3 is TGTGCCACCAGTGATGGGGAGTTACCCTACAATGAGCAGTTCTTC. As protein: CATSDGELPYNEQFF.

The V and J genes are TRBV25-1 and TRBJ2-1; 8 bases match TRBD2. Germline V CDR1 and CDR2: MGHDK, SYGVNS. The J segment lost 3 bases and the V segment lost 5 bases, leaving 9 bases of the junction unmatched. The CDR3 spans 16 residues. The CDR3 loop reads CASSMSGGAGYNEQFF. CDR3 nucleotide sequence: TGTGCCAGCAGTATGAGCGGGGGCGCGGGCTACAATGAGCAGTTCTTC.

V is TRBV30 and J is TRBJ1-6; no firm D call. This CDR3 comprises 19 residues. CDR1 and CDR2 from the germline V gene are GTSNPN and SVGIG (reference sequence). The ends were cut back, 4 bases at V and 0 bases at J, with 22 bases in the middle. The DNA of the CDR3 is TGTGCCTGGAACCCTGGAGGTCTGTCAATAGGCTCCTATAATTCACCCCTCCACTTT. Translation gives CAWNPGGLSIGSYNSPLHF.

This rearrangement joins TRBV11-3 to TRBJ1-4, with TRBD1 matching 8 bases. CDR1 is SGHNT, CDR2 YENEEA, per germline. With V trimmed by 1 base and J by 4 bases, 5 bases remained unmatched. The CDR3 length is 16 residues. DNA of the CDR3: TGTGCCAGCAGCTTAGGCCGACAGGGGTTTAATGAAAAACTGTTTTTT. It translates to CASSLGRQGFNEKLFF.

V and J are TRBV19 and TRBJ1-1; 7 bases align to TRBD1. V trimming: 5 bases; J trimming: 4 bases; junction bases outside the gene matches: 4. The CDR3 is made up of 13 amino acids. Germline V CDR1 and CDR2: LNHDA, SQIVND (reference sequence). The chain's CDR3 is CASSHRGLTEAFF. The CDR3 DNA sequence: TGTGCCAGTAGTCACAGGGGACTCACTGAAGCTTTCTTT.

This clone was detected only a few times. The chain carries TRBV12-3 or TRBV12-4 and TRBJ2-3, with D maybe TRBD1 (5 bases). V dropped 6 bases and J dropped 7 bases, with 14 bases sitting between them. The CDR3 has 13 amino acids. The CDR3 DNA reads TGTGCCAGCAGAATCAGGGTGGGGAATACGCAGTATTTT. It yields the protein CASRIRVGNTQYF.

For the CDR3, the DNA is TGCGCCAGCAGCCAAGATCCGGTCAGGTCCTACGAGCAGTACTTC. As protein: CASSQDPVRSYEQYF. V and J are TRBV4-1 and TRBJ2-7; no clear D gene. CDR3 length: 15 amino acids. Germline lookup yields CDR1 MGHRA and CDR2 YSYEKL. V was cut by 0 bases and J by 1 base, with 10 bases left in between.

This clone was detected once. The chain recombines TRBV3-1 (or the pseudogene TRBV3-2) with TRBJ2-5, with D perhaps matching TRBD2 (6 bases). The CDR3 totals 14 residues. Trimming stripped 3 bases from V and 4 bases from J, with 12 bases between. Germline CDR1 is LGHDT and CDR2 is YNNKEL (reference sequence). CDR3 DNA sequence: TGTGCCAGCAGCCAGTCTGCGGGAATAGAGACCCAGTACTTC. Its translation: CASSQSAGIETQYF.

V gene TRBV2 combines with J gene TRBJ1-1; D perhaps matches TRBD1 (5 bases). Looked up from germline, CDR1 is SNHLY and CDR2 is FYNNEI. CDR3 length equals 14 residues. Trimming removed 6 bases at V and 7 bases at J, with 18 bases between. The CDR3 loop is CASSAQEGGSEAFF. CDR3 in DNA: TGTGCCAGCAGCGCACAGGAGGGCGGGAGTGAAGCTTTCTTT.

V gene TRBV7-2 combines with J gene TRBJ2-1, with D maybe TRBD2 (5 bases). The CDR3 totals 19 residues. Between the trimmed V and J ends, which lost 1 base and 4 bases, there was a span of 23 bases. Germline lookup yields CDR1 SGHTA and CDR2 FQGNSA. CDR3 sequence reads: CASSLGGPRSPNPYNEQFF. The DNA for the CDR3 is TGTGCCAGCAGCTTAGGCGGGCCCCGGTCCCCGAACCCATACAATGAGCAGTTCTTC.

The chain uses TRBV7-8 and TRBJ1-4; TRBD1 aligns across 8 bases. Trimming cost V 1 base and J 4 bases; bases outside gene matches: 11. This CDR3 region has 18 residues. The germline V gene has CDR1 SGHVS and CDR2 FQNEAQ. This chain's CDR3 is CASSLESTGEGSNEKLFF. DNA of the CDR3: TGTGCCAGCAGCTTAGAATCGACAGGGGAGGGAAGTAATGAAAAACTGTTTTTT.

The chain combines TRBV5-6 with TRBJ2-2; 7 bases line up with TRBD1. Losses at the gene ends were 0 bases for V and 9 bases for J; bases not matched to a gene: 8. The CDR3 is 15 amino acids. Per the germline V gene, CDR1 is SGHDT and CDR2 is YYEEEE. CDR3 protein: CASSLGDSRFRELFF. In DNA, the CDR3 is TGTGCCAGCAGCTTGGGGGACAGTCGATTCCGGGAGCTGTTTTTT.

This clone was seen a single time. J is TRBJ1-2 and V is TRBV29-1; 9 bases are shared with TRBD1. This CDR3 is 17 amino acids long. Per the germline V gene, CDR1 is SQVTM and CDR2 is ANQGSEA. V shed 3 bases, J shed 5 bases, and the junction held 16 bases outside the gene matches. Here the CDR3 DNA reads TGCAGCGTTGAGGTCGAAATACAGGGGGCTTTGGGGTATGGCTACACCTTC. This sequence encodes CSVEVEIQGALGYGYTF.